What follows are 5 T cell receptor beta chains derived from one specimen sequenced in a study of Graves' ophthalmopathy and Graves' hyperthyroidism. The study amplified TCR beta CDR3 regions using RNA transcripts. An initial RT-PCR round employing HTBI primers preceded a second-round multiplex PCR. A single record per CDR3 protein comes from TCRdb applying MiXCR to the multiplex PCR reads. Among about 180,000 distinct CDR3 sequences listed, less than 45% were seen once. Material for sequencing was peripheral blood. The receptors derive from a woman between 35 and 50 years old with Graves' ophthalmopathy.

Many counts were recorded for this clonotype. The V gene is TRBV2, the J gene TRBJ2-5; TRBD2 agrees at 9 bases. CDR3 size: 16 residues. V lost 1 base, J lost 0 bases, and 3 bases stayed unmatched. Germline loops: CDR1 SNHLY, CDR2 FYNNEI. The CDR3 sequence: CASSEVSGGNQETQYF. The CDR3 bases are TGTGCCAGCAGTGAAGTGAGCGGGGGGAACCAAGAGACCCAGTACTTC.

CDR3 region: CSATGQGSYGYTF. In DNA, the CDR3 is TGCAGTGCTACCGGACAGGGGAGCTATGGCTACACCTTC. This chain uses TRBV20-1 with TRBJ1-2; 9 bases map to TRBD1. The CDR3 loop spans 13 amino acids. Germline assignment: CDR1 DFQATT and CDR2 SNEGSKA (reference sequence). The J segment lost 4 bases and the V segment lost 4 bases, leaving 4 bases of the junction unmatched.

The sample holds many counts of this clonotype. The rearrangement joins TRBV15 to TRBJ1-5; tentative D call: TRBD1 (6 bases). CDR1 LNHNV and CDR2 YYDKDF come from the germline V gene (reference sequence). V lost 4 bases, J lost 2 bases, and 15 bases lay in between. The CDR3 loop spans 16 amino acids. As DNA, the CDR3 is TGTGCCACCAGCAAGGGAAGCAGGGGCCGCAATCAGCCCCAGCATTTT. It translates to CATSKGSRGRNQPQHF.

This chain uses TRBV6-2 or TRBV6-3 with TRBJ2-5; D is possibly TRBD1 (5 bases). From germline, CDR1 is MNHEY and CDR2 SVGEGT. The CDR3 is 14 residues long. V shed 6 bases and J shed 5 bases, with 16 bases lying between them. The CDR3 coding sequence is TGTGCCAGCAGGAATACAGGAGTCCGGGAGACCCAGTACTTC. Residues: CASRNTGVRETQYF.

V usage is TRBV28 and J usage is TRBJ2-2, with 14 bases identical to TRBD2. The CDR3 totals 15 residues. Looked up from germline, CDR1 is MDHEN and CDR2 is SYDVKM. J was trimmed by 8 bases and V by 10 bases; bases with no gene match: 9. The CDR3 region is CATGTSGRGLGELFF. The CDR3 DNA sequence: TGTGCCACCGGGACTAGCGGGAGAGGACTGGGGGAGCTGTTTTTT.